These 20 T cell receptor beta chains came from one sample sequenced in a study of blood T cell repertoires in COVID-19. Assay used: immunoSEQ multiplex PCR; TCRdb lists only in-frame clones, some missing. The sample has roughly 360,000 clones, roughly 86% seen once; the top ten hold 0.85% to 1.3%. The sample taken for sequencing was peripheral blood. The receptors derive from a human donor with acute or convalescent COVID-19. The donor label of this sample is uncertain.

The rearrangement joins TRBV10-2 to TRBJ2-1; 13 bases fit TRBD2. The CDR3 contains 13 residues. Germline CDR1 WSHSY, CDR2 SAAADI. V was pared by 6 bases and J by 10 bases, with 3 bases of the junction left unmatched. The CDR3 reads CASRLAGGGEQFF. DNA for the CDR3: TGCGCCAGCAGACTAGCGGGAGGGGGCGAGCAGTTCTTC.

V gene TRBV19 combines with J gene TRBJ1-5, with D possibly TRBD1 on 6 matching bases. The CDR3 is made up of 13 amino acids. V lost 3 bases to trimming and J lost 6 bases, with 9 bases between them. Germline assignment: CDR1 LNHDA and CDR2 SQIVND (reference sequence). CDR3 bases: TGTGCCAGTAGTATCGGGGGGGCTCAGCCCCAGCATTTT. It specifies CASSIGGAQPQHF.

This chain joins TRBV5-4 and TRBJ1-1; D may be TRBD1 (5 bases). This CDR3 spans 17 amino acids. V was clipped by 1 base and J by 0 bases, with 16 bases between them. Germline CDR1 is SGHNT and CDR2 is YYREEE (reference sequence). DNA for the CDR3: TGTGCCAGCAGCTTGACAGGCTTCCGTTCCTTGAACACTGAAGCTTTCTTT. Amino acid sequence: CASSLTGFRSLNTEAFF.

This clone is a singleton in its sample. The chain is built from TRBV18 and TRBJ2-3; 8 bases line up with TRBD1. This CDR3 contains 14 residues. CDR1 and CDR2 (germline): KGHSH, LQKENI. V was clipped by 4 bases and J by 6 bases; unmatched bases: 6. The CDR3: CASSQTGETDTQYF. In DNA, the CDR3 is TGTGCCAGCTCACAGACAGGGGAAACTGATACGCAGTATTTT.

This rearrangement joins TRBV2 to TRBJ2-3; TRBD2 matches at 8 bases. Trimming removed 6 bases from V and 13 bases from J; junction bases left unmatched: 6. This CDR3 region has 11 residues. CDR1 and CDR2 from the germline V gene are SNHLY and FYNNEI. This CDR3 is CASSLGLVEYF. In DNA, the CDR3 is TGTGCCAGCAGCCTGGGACTAGTGGAGTATTTT.

J is TRBJ1-5 and V is TRBV9, with 9 bases lining up with TRBD1. This CDR3 spans 16 amino acids. The junction had 6 bases not matched to a gene; V was cut back by 3 bases and J by 2 bases. Germline-derived CDR1 and CDR2 are SGDLS and YYNGEE. CDR3 coding DNA: TGTGCCAGCAGCGCCGGGACAGGGACTCGCAATCAGCCCCAGCATTTT. Translation gives CASSAGTGTRNQPQHF.

V gene TRBV6-2 or TRBV6-3 combines with J gene TRBJ2-5; 8 bases align to TRBD1. The CDR3 length is 14 residues. CDR1 MNHEY and CDR2 SVGEGT come from the germline V gene. V dropped 5 bases and J dropped 4; count of bases not matched to a gene: 6. CDR3 region: CASSQTGVRETQYF. The CDR3 DNA reads as TGTGCCAGCAGTCAGACAGGGGTAAGAGAGACCCAGTACTTC.

V usage is TRBV6-2 or TRBV6-3 and J usage is TRBJ1-5, with D possibly matching TRBD1 (6 bases). Germline V gene data show CDR1 as MNHEY and CDR2 as SVGEGT. Trimming took 3 bases from V and 1 from J, leaving 16 bases between them. CDR3 length equals 17 residues. DNA of the CDR3: TGTGCCAGCAGTTATCCCCGCGTCAGGGGCAGCAATCAGCCCCAGCATTTT. Its protein is CASSYPRVRGSNQPQHF.

V gene TRBV5-8 combines with J gene TRBJ2-1, with TRBD2 matching over 9 bases. Germline V gene lookup returns CDR1 SGHTS and CDR2 YDEGEE. V shed 5 bases, J shed 10 bases, and the junction held 16 bases outside the gene matches. The CDR3 consists of 16 residues. The CDR3 loop is CASSPTRLAAPGEQFF. CDR3 nucleotide sequence: TGTGCCAGCAGTCCCACACGACTAGCGGCCCCTGGGGAGCAGTTCTTC.

This clone occurred a few times. The genes are TRBV6-1 and TRBJ1-5; 7 bases are shared with TRBD1. Germline-derived CDR1 and CDR2 are MNHNS and SASEGT. The CDR3 covers 17 residues. V was pared by 4 bases and J by 0 bases, with 9 bases of the junction left unmatched. CDR3 coding DNA: TGTGCCAGCAGTGGGCCTTGGGACAGCTATAGCAATCAGCCCCAGCATTTT. Amino acids: CASSGPWDSYSNQPQHF.

The gene calls are TRBV12-3 or TRBV12-4 and TRBJ1-5; TRBD1 might be the D (5 bases). The CDR3 is 13 residues long. V dropped 6 bases and J dropped 2 bases, with 8 bases sitting between them. The CDR3 loop is CASSRARNQPQHF. CDR3 bases: TGTGCCAGCAGCAGGGCACGCAATCAGCCCCAGCATTTT.

The CDR3: CASEEVWTGPTEQYF. CDR3 DNA: TGTGCCAGCGAGGAGGTTTGGACAGGCCCCACCGAGCAGTACTTC. The chain is built from TRBV6-5 and TRBJ2-7, with 7 positions matching TRBD1. The CDR3 is made up of 15 amino acids. From germline, CDR1 is MNHEY and CDR2 SVGAGI. The trim removed 8 bases at V and 6 bases at J, leaving 16 bases unmatched.

This clone appeared a single time. The chain couples TRBV5-4 to TRBJ1-5; D remains unclear. Looked up from germline, CDR1 is SGHNT and CDR2 is YYREEE (reference sequence). The CDR3 runs 17 residues. The V end was cut by 4 bases, the J end by 5 bases, with 22 bases between. The CDR3, as DNA: TGTGCCAGCAGCCCCCGCTTCTTATCTGTGGCCCATCAGCCCCAGCATTTT. It translates to CASSPRFLSVAHQPQHF.

This clone was seen a handful of times. The V call is TRBV19, the J call TRBJ1-2, with TRBD1 identical over 8 bases. Looked up from germline, CDR1 is LNHDA and CDR2 is SQIVND (reference sequence). The CDR3 length is 16 residues. The junction had 19 bases not matched to a gene; V was cut back by 8 bases and J by 8 bases. CDR3 nucleotide sequence: TGTGCCAGTTCCCGGGACAGGTTGCGAGGTGGTGGAGGCTACACCTTC. Its protein is CASSRDRLRGGGGYTF. Drawing the rest from reference TRBV19 and TRBJ1-2, the complete variable domain is DGGITQSPKYLFRKEGQNVTLSCEQNLNHDAMYWYRQDPGQGLRLIYYSQIVNDFQKGDIAEGYSVSREKKESFPLTVTSAQKNPTAFYLCASSRDRLRGGGGYTFGSGTRLTVV.

Here the CDR3 DNA reads TGTGCCAGCAGTGCCCACAGAAGACACTACGAGCAGTACTTC. Its protein is CASSAHRRHYEQYF. The genes are TRBV2 and TRBJ2-7; unclear D gene. Germline loops: CDR1 SNHLY, CDR2 FYNNEI. The CDR3 has 14 amino acids. V lost 4 bases to trimming and J lost 3 bases, with 13 bases between them.

The chain links TRBV5-1 to TRBJ1-1; TRBD1 agrees at 7 bases. Trimming removed 2 bases from V and 5 bases from J; junction bases left unmatched: 6. Germline V lookup: CDR1 SGHRS, CDR2 YFSETQ. This CDR3 has 14 amino acids. CDR3 bases: TGCGCCAGCAGCTTTCGGACAGGAGAAACTGAAGCTTTCTTT. Translation gives CASSFRTGETEAFF.

The rearrangement uses TRBV6-5 and TRBJ2-3; no firm D call. This CDR3 is 13 amino acids long. With 6 bases removed from V and 9 bases from J, the gap between germline ends came to 16 bases. The germline CDR1 and CDR2 sequences are MNHEY and SVGAGI. CDR3 in DNA: TGTGCCAGCAGCCGAGGTCCCGCCCAGACGCAGTATTTT. Amino acids: CASSRGPAQTQYF.

This clone has only a few counts. The chain has TRBV24-1 and TRBJ1-6; maybe TRBD1 (5 bases). The CDR3 contains 15 residues. Trimming shortened V by 9 bases and J by 4 bases, and 15 bases separated the two germline ends. Germline V gene data show CDR1 as KGHDR and CDR2 as SFDVKD. CDR3 sequence (DNA): TGTGCCACCGGGGAGGGGCGGTGGTATAATTCACCCCTCCACTTT. Amino acid sequence: CATGEGRWYNSPLHF.

The chain uses TRBV4-2 and TRBJ2-5, with 10 bases fitting TRBD2. With V trimmed by 0 bases and J by 4 bases, 5 bases remained unmatched. The CDR3 totals 16 residues. Germline assignment: CDR1 LGHNA and CDR2 YNFKEQ. As DNA, the CDR3 is TGTGCCAGCAGCCAAGATCCTCCTAGCGGGGGAGAGACCCAGTACTTC. Translated: CASSQDPPSGGETQYF.

The V and J genes are TRBV28 and TRBJ2-7; 8 positions match TRBD1. CDR1 is MDHEN, CDR2 SYDVKM, per germline. Trimming took 5 bases from V and 1 from J; bases not matched to a gene: 7. This CDR3 spans 15 amino acids. The CDR3: CASSLTDRVSYEQYF. CDR3 in DNA: TGTGCCAGCAGTCTAACGGACAGGGTTTCCTACGAGCAGTACTTC.